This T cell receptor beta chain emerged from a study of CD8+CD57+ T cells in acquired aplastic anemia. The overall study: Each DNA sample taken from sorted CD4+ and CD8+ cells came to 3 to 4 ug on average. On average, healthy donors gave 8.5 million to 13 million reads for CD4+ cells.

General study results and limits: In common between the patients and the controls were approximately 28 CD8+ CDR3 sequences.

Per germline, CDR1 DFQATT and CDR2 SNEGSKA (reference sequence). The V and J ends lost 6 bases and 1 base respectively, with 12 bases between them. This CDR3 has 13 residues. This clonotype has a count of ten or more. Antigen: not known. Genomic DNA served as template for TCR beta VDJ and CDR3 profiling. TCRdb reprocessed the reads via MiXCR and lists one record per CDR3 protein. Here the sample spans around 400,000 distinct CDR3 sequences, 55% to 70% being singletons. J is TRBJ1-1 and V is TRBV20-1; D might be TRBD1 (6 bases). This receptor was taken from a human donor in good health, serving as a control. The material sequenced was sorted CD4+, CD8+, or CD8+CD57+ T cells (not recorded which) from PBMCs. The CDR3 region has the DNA TGCAGTGCACCCGGGACAACGAACACTGAAGCTTTCTTT. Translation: CSAPGTTNTEAFF.